This T cell receptor beta chain is from a study of cytomegalovirus exposure and HLA in healthy donors. Across the study: A previous analysis identified around 120 million unique TCR beta sequences derived from 180 million or so T cells. Study-wide results and limits: Researchers reported from a later analysis that most CMV-associated TCR beta chains appeared HLA-restricted. The study listed around 150 cytomegalovirus-associated TCR beta chains.

With 60 Vbeta and 13 Jbeta primers, the PCR was carried out. Profiling relied on immunoSEQ multiplex PCR, and the TCRdb table lists in-frame clones only, not all of them. The sample holds roughly 100,000 clones; approximately 80% are singletons and the top ten take approximately 5.1%. Germline CDR1 and CDR2: LNHNV and YYDKDF (reference sequence). CDR3 length: 14 amino acids. J was trimmed by 2 bases and V by 5 bases; bases with no gene match: 4. Regarding this clone: The antigen is undetermined.

The sample taken for sequencing was PBMCs. The chain joins TRBV15 to TRBJ2-7; 9 bases are a match to TRBD1. The sequence came from a male donor in good health and CMV-seronegative. The CDR3, as DNA: TGTGCCACCAGCCCGGGACAGGGACCCTACGAGCAGTACTTC. This translates into CATSPGQGPYEQYF.